Listed here are 13 T cell receptor beta chains from one sample, sequenced in a study of blood T cell repertoires in COVID-19. The assay was immunoSEQ multiplex PCR, and TCRdb's table has in-frame clones only and misses some. Altogether under 350,000 clones are present, 86% being singletons, with the ten largest covering 4% to 5%. The sequenced sample was PBMCs or T cells enriched from blood (not recorded which). The receptor set was obtained from a man aged 25-40 years who had recovered from COVID-19.

Here the CDR3 reads CASSEAGGRIHEQYF. The CDR3 region has the DNA TGCGCCAGCAGTGAAGCGGGGGGGCGGATCCACGAGCAGTACTTC. V is TRBV10-1 and J is TRBJ2-7; 10 bases align to TRBD2. The germline gives CDR1 WNHNN, CDR2 SYGVQD (reference sequence). The CDR3 has 15 residues. V lost 3 bases to trimming and J lost 5 bases; unmatched junction nucleotides: 7.

The chain is built from TRBV11-3 and TRBJ2-3; D ambiguous. The CDR3 spans 14 residues. The V gene lost 0 bases and the J gene lost 4 bases, with 8 bases spanning the gap. In germline, CDR1 is SGHNT, CDR2 YENEEA. CDR3 DNA sequence: TGTGCCAGCAGCTTAGATCTGGGCGCAGATACGCAGTATTTT. It encodes CASSLDLGADTQYF.

The V call is TRBV5-4, the J call TRBJ1-2; 12 nucleotides line up with TRBD1. The germline V gene encodes CDR1 SGHNT and CDR2 YYREEE (reference sequence). V was clipped by 4 bases and J by 8 bases; unmatched bases: 9. This CDR3 is built from 15 residues. The CDR3: CASSPGTGGARGYTF. The CDR3 DNA reads as TGTGCCAGCAGCCCCGGGACAGGGGGCGCCCGGGGCTACACCTTC.

The CDR3 protein is CASSFSSQHF. CDR3 coding DNA: TGTGCCAGCAGCTTTTCGTCCCAGCATTTT. The genes are TRBV4-2 and TRBJ1-5; D call uncertain. CDR1 LGHNA and CDR2 YNFKEQ come from the germline V gene. Trimming removed 5 bases from V and 11 bases from J, with 7 bases in between. CDR3 length: 10 amino acids.

The rearrangement links TRBV5-4 to TRBJ1-2; D might be TRBD1 (6 bases). This CDR3 comprises 15 residues. Trimming removed 2 bases from V and 5 bases from J, with 16 bases in between. Germline CDR1 SGHNT, CDR2 YYREEE (reference sequence). In DNA, the CDR3 is TGTGCCAGCAGCTTACCGGCAGGGGTCGAGTATGGCTACACCTTC. This codes for CASSLPAGVEYGYTF.

This clone has a single count. The chain couples TRBV4-1 to TRBJ2-7; D uncertain. Trimming removed 3 bases from V and 3 bases from J, with 15 bases in between. Germline loops: CDR1 MGHRA, CDR2 YSYEKL. CDR3 length equals 15 residues. CDR3 DNA: TGCGCCAGCAGCCACGGTGCCTCGCCGGTCTACGAGCAGTACTTC. Protein: CASSHGASPVYEQYF.

The chain employs TRBV10-3 and TRBJ2-1; D ambiguous. This CDR3 has 15 residues. Trimming took off 3 bases at V and 10 bases at J, with 19 bases between the two ends. CDR1 ENHRY and CDR2 SYGVKD come from the germline V gene. The CDR3 DNA reads as TGTGCCATCAGTGACTGGCCGACTTACTCTCCCGAGCAGTTCTTC. Translation: CAISDWPTYSPEQFF.

The rearrangement links TRBV6-6 to TRBJ2-7; 7 bases are shared with TRBD1. There are 14 residues in the CDR3. The V gene end was trimmed by 6 bases and the J gene end by 5 bases; junction bases not matched to a gene: 10. Germline V CDR1 and CDR2: MNHNY, SVGAGI (reference sequence). CDR3 loop: CASSQGQASHEQYF. DNA of the CDR3: TGTGCCAGCAGCCAAGGACAGGCTTCCCACGAGCAGTACTTC.

The V call is TRBV30, the J call TRBJ2-2; D call uncertain. Trimming removed 0 bases at V and 4 bases at J, with 9 bases between. This CDR3 comprises 14 residues. Looked up from germline, CDR1 is GTSNPN and CDR2 is SVGIG (reference sequence). This chain's CDR3 is CAWSVVIGTGELFF. CDR3 nucleotides: TGTGCCTGGAGTGTGGTCATCGGCACCGGGGAGCTGTTTTTT.

The chain couples TRBV5-6 to TRBJ2-7; a weak D match, TRBD2 (5 bases). V lost 0 bases and J 8 bases, leaving 12 bases between the germline ends. The CDR3 extends over 13 amino acids. Germline CDR1 reads SGHDT; CDR2 reads YYEEEE. The CDR3 region is CASSLGVSGKQYF. The CDR3 region has the DNA TGTGCCAGCAGCTTGGGTGTGTCGGGGAAGCAGTACTTC.

Here the CDR3 DNA reads TGTGCCAGCTCACCACTAAGCGGTAGCAATCAGCCCCAGCATTTT. Amino acids: CASSPLSGSNQPQHF. The chain employs TRBV18 and TRBJ1-5; no reliable D call. The CDR3 totals 15 residues. CDR1 is KGHSH, CDR2 LQKENI, per germline. V lost 1 base, J lost 0 bases, and 7 bases lay in between.

The rearrangement links TRBV18 to TRBJ2-1, with 9 bases fitting TRBD2. The germline V gene has CDR1 KGHSH and CDR2 LQKENI. This CDR3 region has 15 residues. After removal of 3 bases from V and 6 bases from J, the junction contained 6 bases not matched to a gene. DNA for the CDR3: TGTGCCAGCTCACCTGGGACTAGCAGCTCCAATGAGCAGTTCTTC. Amino acids: CASSPGTSSSNEQFF.

The genes are TRBV24-1 and TRBJ2-7; the D gene is possibly TRBD2 (5 bases). Germline V CDR1 and CDR2: KGHDR, SFDVKD. CDR3 length: 12 residues. Trimming pared 12 bases from V and 5 bases from J, leaving 16 bases between. The CDR3 DNA is TGTGCCCCACGGGGAGTCCCACACGAGCAGTACTTC. Amino acids: CAPRGVPHEQYF.